The entry that follows covers one TCR beta chain sequence. Its antigen is unknown. The primer mix had 60 Vbeta and 13 Jbeta primers. Authors' data handling: An analysis performed later counted 73 million or so unique TCR beta chains (approximately 10 million of them shared). Produced via immunoSEQ multiplex PCR; TCRdb's table is partial and in-frame only. V, J and clone size reflect that table, while D and trimming were determined from the DNA. The table has about 200,000 clones, around nine tenths seen once. This specimen belongs to a study of cytomegalovirus exposure and HLA in healthy donors. The V gene's germline CDR1 is SGDLS and CDR2 YYNGEE. The CDR3 spans 16 residues. J was trimmed by 8 bases and V by 4 bases; bases with no gene match: 12. The study's findings and limits: In an earlier analysis, most TCR beta V segments were productive about 87% or about 30% of the time.

The clonotype was recovered from a woman aged 25 to 39 in good health and CMV-seronegative. Source material: PBMCs. This rearrangement joins TRBV9 to TRBJ2-1, with TRBD2 matching 10 bases. CDR3: CASSPRASGGPDEQFF. For the CDR3, the DNA is TGTGCCAGCAGCCCCCGGGCTAGCGGGGGTCCAGATGAGCAGTTCTTC.